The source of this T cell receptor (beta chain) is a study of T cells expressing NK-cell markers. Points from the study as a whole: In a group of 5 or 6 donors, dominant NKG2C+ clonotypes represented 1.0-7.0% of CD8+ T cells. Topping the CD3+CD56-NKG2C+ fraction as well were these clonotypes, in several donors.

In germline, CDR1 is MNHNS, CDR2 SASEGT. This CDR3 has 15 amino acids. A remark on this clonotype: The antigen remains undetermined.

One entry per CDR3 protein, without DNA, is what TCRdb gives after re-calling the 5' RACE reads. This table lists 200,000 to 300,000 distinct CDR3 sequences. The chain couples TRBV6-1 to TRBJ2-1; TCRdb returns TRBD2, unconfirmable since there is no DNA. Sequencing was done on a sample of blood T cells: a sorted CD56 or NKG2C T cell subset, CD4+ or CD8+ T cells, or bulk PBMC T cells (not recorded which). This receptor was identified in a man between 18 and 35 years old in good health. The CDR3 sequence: CATNGLAGMYNEQFF.